This T cell receptor (beta chain) appears in the sequencing data of a study of T-cell reconstitution after alpha-beta-depleted transplantation in children. TCRbeta library construction was performed incorporating unique molecular identifiers. TCRdb processed the PCR reads anew with MiXCR; each CDR3 protein has one entry. This table holds fewer than 550,000 distinct CDR3 sequences, roughly 10% found once. This clonotype was detected a few times. Here the sequenced sample was PBMCs, mostly from graft donor cells, taken 180 days after TCRalphabeta/CD19-depleted stem cell transplant. The receptor was derived from a female patient aged 2-9 years who had a stem cell transplant for aplastic anemia, so the T cells may come from the graft donor.

CDR3 region: CSATLGQVAYEKLFF. CDR3 bases: TGCAGTGCTACCTTAGGACAGGTCGCTTATGAAAAACTGTTTTTT. This sequence joins TRBV20-1 and TRBJ1-4; TRBD1 matches at 7 bases. J gave up 6 bases and V 4 bases, and 11 bases lay outside the gene matches. The length of the CDR3 is 15 residues. CDR1 and CDR2 (germline): DFQATT, SNEGSKA (reference sequence).